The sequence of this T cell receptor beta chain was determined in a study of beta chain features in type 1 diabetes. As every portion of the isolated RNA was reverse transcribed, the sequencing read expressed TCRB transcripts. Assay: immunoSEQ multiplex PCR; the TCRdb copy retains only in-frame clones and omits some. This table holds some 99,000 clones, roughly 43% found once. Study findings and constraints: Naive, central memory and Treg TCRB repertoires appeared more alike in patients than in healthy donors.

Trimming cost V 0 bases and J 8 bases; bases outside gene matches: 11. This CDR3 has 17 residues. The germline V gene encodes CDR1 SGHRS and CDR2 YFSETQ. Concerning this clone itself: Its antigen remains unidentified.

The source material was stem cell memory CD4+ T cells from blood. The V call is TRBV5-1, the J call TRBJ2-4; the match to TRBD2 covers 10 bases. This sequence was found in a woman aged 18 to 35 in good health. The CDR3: CASSLGAGGPGLYIQYF. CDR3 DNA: TGCGCCAGCAGCTTGGGAGCGGGAGGGCCAGGTCTATACATTCAGTACTTC.